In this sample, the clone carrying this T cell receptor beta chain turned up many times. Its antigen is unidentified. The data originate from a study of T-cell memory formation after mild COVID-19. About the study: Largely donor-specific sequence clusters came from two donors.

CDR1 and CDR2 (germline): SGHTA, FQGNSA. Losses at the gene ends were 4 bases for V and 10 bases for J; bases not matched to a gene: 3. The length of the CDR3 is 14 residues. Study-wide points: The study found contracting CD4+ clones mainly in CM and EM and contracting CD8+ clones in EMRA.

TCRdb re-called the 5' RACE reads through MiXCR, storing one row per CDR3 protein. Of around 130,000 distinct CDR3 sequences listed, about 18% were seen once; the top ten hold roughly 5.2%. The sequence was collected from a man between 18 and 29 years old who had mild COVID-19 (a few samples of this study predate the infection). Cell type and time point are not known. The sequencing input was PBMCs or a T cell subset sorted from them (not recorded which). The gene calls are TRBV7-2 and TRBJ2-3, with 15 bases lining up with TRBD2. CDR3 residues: CASSSGLAGGSQYF. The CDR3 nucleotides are TGTGCCAGCAGCTCGGGACTAGCGGGGGGTTCGCAGTATTTT.